The 19 T cell receptor beta chains below were found in one sample sequenced in a study of T cells expressing NK-cell markers. After re-calling the 5' RACE reads, TCRdb lists one entry per CDR3 protein, DNA absent. The listing contains about 460,000 distinct CDR3 sequences. The material sequenced was blood T cells: a sorted CD56 or NKG2C T cell subset, CD4+ or CD8+ T cells, or bulk PBMC T cells (not recorded which). The receptors originated from a woman between 50 and 59 years old in good health.

The chain couples TRBV28 to TRBJ2-3. CDR3 length: 12 amino acids. CDR1 and CDR2 (germline): MDHEN, SYDVKM. CDR3 sequence: CASTTLTDTQYF.

The chain links TRBV11-2 to TRBJ1-1. The CDR3 is 14 residues long. The germline V gene has CDR1 SGHAT and CDR2 FQNNGV. CDR3 sequence: CASSSLRTNTEAFF.

This sequence joins TRBV12-3 or TRBV12-4 and TRBJ1-1; with no DNA, the TCRdb D assignment of TRBD1 cannot be verified. The CDR3 is 13 residues long. The CDR3 region is CASTPDRVVEAFF.

The chain joins TRBV14 to TRBJ2-5; TCRdb selects TRBD2, and the lack of DNA leaves this call unchecked. This CDR3 comprises 14 residues. CDR1 and CDR2 (germline): SGHDN, FVKESK. CDR3 sequence reads: CASSQLLVRETQYF. The full variable domain, rest sourced from reference TRBV14 and TRBJ2-5, is EAGVTQFPSHSVIEKGQTVTLRCDPISGHDNLYWYRRVMGKEIKFLLHFVKESKQDESGMPNNRFLAERTGGTYSTLKVQPAELEDSGVYFCASSQLLVRETQYFGPGTRLLVL.

The rearrangement joins TRBV20-1 to TRBJ2-3; TCRdb outputs TRBD1, but without DNA this stays unchecked. Germline V gene sequence: CDR1 DFQATT, CDR2 SNEGSKA (reference sequence). The CDR3 is 12 amino acids. The CDR3 loop reads CSARETGGTQYF.

The chain employs TRBV18 and TRBJ2-1; with no DNA, the TCRdb D assignment of TRBD1 cannot be verified. The CDR3 has 17 residues. Germline lookup yields CDR1 KGHSH and CDR2 LQKENI. The CDR3 spells CASAPVVGRVSYNEQFF.

V gene TRBV5-1 combines with J gene TRBJ2-6; TCRdb reports TRBD1, a call that lacks DNA to check it against. CDR3 length: 20 residues. The germline V gene encodes CDR1 SGHRS and CDR2 YFSETQ. The CDR3 region is CASSLWSSASSTSGANVLTF.

The chain is built from TRBV6-2 or TRBV6-3 and TRBJ2-4; the TCRdb D gene call, TRBD1, has no DNA to confirm it. In germline, CDR1 is MNHEY, CDR2 SVGEGT. The CDR3 totals 14 residues. The chain's CDR3 is CASKGSGRENIQYF.

This chain links TRBV11-3 with TRBJ2-5; without DNA, the TCRdb call of TRBD2 cannot be checked. The CDR3 is made up of 14 amino acids. Germline V gene lookup returns CDR1 SGHNT and CDR2 YENEEA. The CDR3 spells CASSFLGGGETQYF.

V is TRBV6-5 and J is TRBJ2-2; lacking DNA, the TRBD2 call made by TCRdb goes unchecked. This CDR3 comprises 17 residues. Germline lookup yields CDR1 MNHEY and CDR2 SVGAGI. This CDR3 is CASSHDSGRLNTGELFF.

V gene TRBV25-1 combines with J gene TRBJ2-5. This CDR3 is built from 15 residues. The germline gives CDR1 MGHDK, CDR2 SYGVNS. CDR3 residues: CASSVPDRPDETQYF.

V and J are TRBV25-1 and TRBJ2-7; TCRdb calls TRBD2, which cannot be checked without DNA. The CDR3 is made up of 14 amino acids. Germline lookup yields CDR1 MGHDK and CDR2 SYGVNS. CDR3 sequence: CASSEELAGDEQYF.

The chain links TRBV24-1 to TRBJ2-5. The CDR3 has 14 amino acids. Germline CDR1 reads KGHDR; CDR2 reads SFDVKD. CDR3 sequence: CATSTSSFQETQYF.

The chain couples TRBV9 to TRBJ2-1. The CDR3 covers 14 residues. Germline V gives CDR1 SGDLS, CDR2 YYNGEE. This CDR3 is CASSVANAYNEQFF.

The chain carries TRBV10-3 and TRBJ1-1; TCRdb names TRBD1, which stays unverified in the absence of DNA. CDR3 size: 17 residues. CDR1 is ENHRY and CDR2 is SYGVKD in the germline V gene. This CDR3 is CAISESNLGRGNTEAFF.

This chain uses TRBV6-1 with TRBJ1-3. Per the germline V gene, CDR1 is MNHNS and CDR2 is SASEGT. The CDR3 has 17 residues. CDR3 sequence: CASSELPFLNSGNTIYF.

This sequence joins TRBV28 and TRBJ2-1; TCRdb indicates TRBD2, and absent DNA this call remains unverified. CDR1 and CDR2 (germline): MDHEN, SYDVKM. The CDR3 consists of 17 residues. The CDR3 here is CASSPSGGTRAYNEQFF.

The chain is built from TRBV18 and TRBJ2-5; the TRBD2 assignment by TCRdb is unverifiable without DNA. The CDR3 is made up of 15 amino acids. Germline CDR1 KGHSH, CDR2 LQKENI. The CDR3 sequence is CASSRRLAVSETQYF.

V usage is TRBV20-1 and J usage is TRBJ1-6. This CDR3 is 12 amino acids long. Per the germline V gene, CDR1 is DFQATT and CDR2 is SNEGSKA (reference sequence). The CDR3 loop reads CSANHGDSPLHF.